The 15 T cell receptor beta chains below were found in one sample sequenced in a study of Ad26.COV2.S vaccination and SARS-CoV-2 variants. Sequenced by immunoSEQ multiplex PCR; TCRdb stores in-frame clones only, minus some. The table has roughly 380,000 clones, about 91% seen once. The source was peripheral blood, collected after recovery from COVID-19. These receptors all come from a human donor who had recovered from COVID-19.

This clone has a handful of counts. The chain uses TRBV5-1 and TRBJ1-6; TRBD1 is a possible D gene (6 bases). V gave up 5 bases and J gave up 5 bases, with 14 bases separating them. CDR3 length: 15 amino acids. Germline loops: CDR1 SGHRS, CDR2 YFSETQ. The CDR3: CASSPTGLHNSPLHF. The CDR3 nucleotides are TGCGCCAGCAGTCCAACAGGGTTACATAATTCACCCCTCCACTTT. Full variable domain (missing parts from reference TRBV5-1 and TRBJ1-6): KAGVTQTPRYLIKTRGQQVTLSCSPISGHRSVSWYQQTPGQGLQFLFEYFSETQRNKGNFPGRFSGRQFSNSRSEMNVSTLELGDSALYLCASSPTGLHNSPLHFGNGTRLTVT.

This sequence joins TRBV6-5 and TRBJ1-1; D gene uncertain. Germline V gene lookup returns CDR1 MNHEY and CDR2 SVGAGI. This CDR3 region has 14 residues. V lost 6 bases, J lost 3 bases, and 14 bases lay in between. CDR3 loop: CASSYNHRDTEAFF. CDR3 nucleotide sequence: TGTGCCAGCAGCTACAATCACCGGGACACTGAAGCTTTCTTT.

This clone was detected only once. The V and J genes are TRBV7-9 and TRBJ2-3, with TRBD2 matching 9 bases. Trimming at V came to 3 bases and at J to 6 bases, leaving 19 bases not matched to a gene. The germline V gene encodes CDR1 SEHNR and CDR2 FQNEAQ (reference sequence). CDR3 length: 19 amino acids. DNA of the CDR3: TGTGCCAGCAGCTTTGCCTGGGAAATGGAGCGGGGGGAGCGGGATACGCAGTATTTT. It encodes CASSFAWEMERGERDTQYF.

J is TRBJ1-2 and V is TRBV7-8, with D possibly TRBD1 on 6 matching bases. The CDR3 extends over 16 amino acids. Looked up from germline, CDR1 is SGHVS and CDR2 is FQNEAQ. V dropped 5 bases and J dropped 2 bases, with 18 bases sitting between them. CDR3 loop: CASSASRGRGNYGYTF. The CDR3 region has the DNA TGTGCCAGCAGCGCGTCCCGGGGCAGGGGAAACTATGGCTACACCTTC.

CDR3: CASSPGLSLDTQYF. The CDR3 DNA follows: TGTGCCAGCAGCCCAGGACTATCGCTAGATACGCAGTATTTT. The chain uses TRBV9 and TRBJ2-3; D perhaps matches TRBD2 (6 bases). The CDR3 runs 14 residues. CDR1 and CDR2 from the germline V gene are SGDLS and YYNGEE. V dropped 4 bases and J dropped 5 bases, with 14 bases sitting between them.

The CDR3 nucleotides are TGCAGTGCTAGTTTGGGGCCCTCCTACAATGAGCAGTTCTTC. It yields the protein CSASLGPSYNEQFF. The chain couples TRBV20-1 to TRBJ2-1; weak D call: TRBD1 (5 bases). Germline assignment: CDR1 DFQATT and CDR2 SNEGSKA (reference sequence). Trimming took off 3 bases at V and 0 bases at J, with 9 bases between the two ends. The CDR3 is made up of 14 amino acids.

V gene TRBV4-1 combines with J gene TRBJ1-1; no reliable D call. Per the germline V gene, CDR1 is MGHRA and CDR2 is YSYEKL. The CDR3 covers 14 residues. The germline V and J ends were trimmed by 0 bases and 3 bases, with 8 bases remaining between them. The CDR3 here is CASSQERLYTEAFF. The CDR3 nucleotides read TGCGCCAGCAGCCAAGAACGATTATACACTGAAGCTTTCTTT.

This chain links TRBV2 with TRBJ1-6, with D uncertain. The CDR3 is 13 amino acids. The germline CDR1 and CDR2 sequences are SNHLY and FYNNEI. Trimming cost V 7 bases and J 1 base, with 5 bases left between them. DNA for the CDR3: TGTGCCAGCATAGGGTCCTATAATTCACCCCTCCACTTT. This translates into CASIGSYNSPLHF.

The V and J genes are TRBV6-5 and TRBJ1-1, with D uncertain. The CDR3 contains 11 residues. Deletions cut 8 bases from V and 7 bases from J, with 11 bases between. The germline CDR1 and CDR2 sequences are MNHEY and SVGAGI. For the CDR3, the DNA is TGTGCCAGCGGAGTCCCGTTTGAAGCTTTCTTT. Its translation is CASGVPFEAFF.

This chain links TRBV5-6 with TRBJ2-1; TRBD2 matches at 13 bases. The CDR3 loop spans 17 amino acids. Germline lookup yields CDR1 SGHDT and CDR2 YYEEEE. Trimming removed 4 bases from V and 5 bases from J; junction bases left unmatched: 9. In DNA form, the CDR3 reads TGTGCCAGCAGCCTAGGACTAGCGGGGGCGAACAACAATGAGCAGTTCTTC. It encodes CASSLGLAGANNNEQFF.

In this sample, this clone turned up once. The V gene is TRBV6-5, the J gene TRBJ1-1; D gene ambiguous. The CDR3 is 14 amino acids. V lost 4 bases to trimming and J lost 0 bases, with 9 bases between them. Per the germline V gene, CDR1 is MNHEY and CDR2 is SVGAGI. Here the CDR3 reads CASSSTWVNTEAFF. CDR3 DNA: TGTGCCAGCAGTTCGACCTGGGTGAACACTGAAGCTTTCTTT.

The genes are TRBV27 and TRBJ2-1, with a possible D match to TRBD1 (6 bases). Looked up from germline, CDR1 is MNHEY and CDR2 is SMNVEV (reference sequence). This CDR3 is built from 15 residues. Deletions cut 2 bases from V and 8 bases from J, with 16 bases between. The CDR3 reads CASSLVPDRIDEQFF. CDR3 coding DNA: TGTGCCAGCAGTTTAGTACCCGACAGGATTGATGAGCAGTTCTTC.

This clone was seen a handful of times. This CDR3 is CASSRLIEAFF. The DNA of the CDR3 is TGTGCCAGCAGTAGACTTATTGAAGCTTTCTTT. The chain couples TRBV2 to TRBJ1-1; D is uncertain. The V gene lost 5 bases and the J gene lost 7 bases, with 8 bases spanning the gap. This CDR3 is built from 11 residues. The V gene's germline CDR1 is SNHLY and CDR2 FYNNEI.

The rearrangement uses TRBV19 and TRBJ2-3; the match to TRBD2 covers 9 bases. The CDR3 loop spans 15 amino acids. Per germline, CDR1 LNHDA and CDR2 SQIVND (reference sequence). Trimming at V came to 2 bases and at J to 1 base, leaving 1 base not matched to a gene. This CDR3 reads CASSILAGRTDTQYF. CDR3 sequence (DNA): TGTGCCAGTAGTATACTAGCGGGGCGCACAGATACGCAGTATTTT.

V is TRBV5-1 and J is TRBJ2-2; D unclear. With 4 bases removed from V and 6 bases from J, the gap between germline ends came to 19 bases. The CDR3 is 16 residues long. CDR1 is SGHRS, CDR2 YFSETQ, per germline. CDR3 nucleotide sequence: TGCGCCAGCAGCCCCTCGGCCCTTAATGTCGCCGGGGAGCTGTTTTTT. Its protein is CASSPSALNVAGELFF.